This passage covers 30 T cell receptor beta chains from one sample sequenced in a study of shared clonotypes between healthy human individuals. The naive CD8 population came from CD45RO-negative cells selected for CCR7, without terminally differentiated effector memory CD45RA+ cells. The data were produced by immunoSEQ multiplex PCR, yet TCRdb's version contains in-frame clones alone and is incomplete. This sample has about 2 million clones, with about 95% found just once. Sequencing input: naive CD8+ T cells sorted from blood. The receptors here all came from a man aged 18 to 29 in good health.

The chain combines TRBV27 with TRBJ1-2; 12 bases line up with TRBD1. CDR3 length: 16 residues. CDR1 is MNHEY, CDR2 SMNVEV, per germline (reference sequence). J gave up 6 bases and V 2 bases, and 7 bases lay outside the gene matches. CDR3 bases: TGTGCCAGCAGTTTAACAGGGACAGGGGGCATCGATGGCTACACCTTC. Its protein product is CASSLTGTGGIDGYTF.

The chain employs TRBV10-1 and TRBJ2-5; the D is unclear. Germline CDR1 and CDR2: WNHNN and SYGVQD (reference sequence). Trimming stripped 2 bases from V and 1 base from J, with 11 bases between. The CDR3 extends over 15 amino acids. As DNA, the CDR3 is TGCGCCAGCAGTGAGCAACAAGGGCCCCAAGAGACCCAGTACTTC. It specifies CASSEQQGPQETQYF.

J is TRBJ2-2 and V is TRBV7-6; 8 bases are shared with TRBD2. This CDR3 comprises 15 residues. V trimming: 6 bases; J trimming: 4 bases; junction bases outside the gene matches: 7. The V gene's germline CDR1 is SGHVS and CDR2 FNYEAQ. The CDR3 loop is CASSPAGVGTGELFF. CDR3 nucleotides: TGTGCCAGCAGTCCAGCGGGGGTGGGCACCGGGGAGCTGTTTTTT.

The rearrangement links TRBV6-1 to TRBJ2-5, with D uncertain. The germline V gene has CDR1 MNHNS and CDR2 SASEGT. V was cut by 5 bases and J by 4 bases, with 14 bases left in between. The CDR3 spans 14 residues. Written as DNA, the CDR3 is TGTGCCAGCAGTTCCCTGCCGCGGCTAGAGACCCAGTACTTC. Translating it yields CASSSLPRLETQYF.

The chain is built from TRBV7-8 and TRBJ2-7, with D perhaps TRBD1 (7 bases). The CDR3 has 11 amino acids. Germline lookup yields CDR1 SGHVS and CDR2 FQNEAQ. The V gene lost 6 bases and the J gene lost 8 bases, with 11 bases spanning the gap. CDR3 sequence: CASREGQQQYF. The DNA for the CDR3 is TGTGCCAGCAGGGAGGGACAGCAGCAGTACTTC.

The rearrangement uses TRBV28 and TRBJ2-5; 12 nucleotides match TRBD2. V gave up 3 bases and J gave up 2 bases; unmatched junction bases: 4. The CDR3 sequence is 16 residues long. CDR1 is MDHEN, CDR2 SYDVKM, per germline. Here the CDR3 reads CASSFTGLAGQETQYF. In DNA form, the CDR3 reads TGTGCCAGCAGTTTCACAGGACTAGCGGGACAAGAGACCCAGTACTTC.

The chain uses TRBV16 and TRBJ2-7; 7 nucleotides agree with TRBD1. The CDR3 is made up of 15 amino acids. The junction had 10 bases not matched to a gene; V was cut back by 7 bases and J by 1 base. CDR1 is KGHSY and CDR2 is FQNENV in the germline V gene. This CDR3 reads CASTLSDRVSYEQYF. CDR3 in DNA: TGTGCCAGCACCCTATCCGACAGGGTATCCTACGAGCAGTACTTC. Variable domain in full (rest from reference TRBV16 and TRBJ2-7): GEEVAQTPKHLVRGEGQKAKLYCAPIKGHSYVFWYQQVLKNEFKFLISFQNENVFDETGMPKERFSAKCLPNSPCSLEIQATKLEDSAVYFCASTLSDRVSYEQYFGPGTRLTVT.

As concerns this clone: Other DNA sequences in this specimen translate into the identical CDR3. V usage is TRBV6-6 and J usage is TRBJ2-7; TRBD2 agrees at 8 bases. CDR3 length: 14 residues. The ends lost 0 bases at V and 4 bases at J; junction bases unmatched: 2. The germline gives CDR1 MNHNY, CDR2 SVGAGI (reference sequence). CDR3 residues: CASSYSSGGYEQYF. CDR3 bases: TGTGCCAGCAGTTACTCGAGCGGGGGATACGAGCAGTACTTC.

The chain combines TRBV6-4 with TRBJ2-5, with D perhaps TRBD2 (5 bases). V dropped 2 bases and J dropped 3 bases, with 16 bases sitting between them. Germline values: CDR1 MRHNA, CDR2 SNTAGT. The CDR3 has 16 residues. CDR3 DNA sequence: TGTGCCAGCAGTGACAGGGAGCAATCCCCAAAAGAGACCCAGTACTTC. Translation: CASSDREQSPKETQYF.

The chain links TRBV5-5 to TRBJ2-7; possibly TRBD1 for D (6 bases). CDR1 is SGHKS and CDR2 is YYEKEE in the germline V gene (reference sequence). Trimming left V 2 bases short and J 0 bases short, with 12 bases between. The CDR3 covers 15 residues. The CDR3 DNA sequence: TGTGCCAGCAGCTTAACGCAGGGGATCTCCTACGAGCAGTACTTC. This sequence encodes CASSLTQGISYEQYF.

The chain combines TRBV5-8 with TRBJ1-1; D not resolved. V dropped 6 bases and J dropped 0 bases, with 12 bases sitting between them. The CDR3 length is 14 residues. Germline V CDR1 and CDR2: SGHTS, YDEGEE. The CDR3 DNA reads TGTGCCAGCATCCTGACTCGCATGAACACTGAAGCTTTCTTT. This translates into CASILTRMNTEAFF.

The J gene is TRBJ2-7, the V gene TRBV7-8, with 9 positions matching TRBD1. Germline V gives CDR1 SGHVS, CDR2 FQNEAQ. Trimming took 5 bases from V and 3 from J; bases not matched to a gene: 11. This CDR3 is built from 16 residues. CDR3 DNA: TGTGCCAGCAGCCTACAGCCGACAGGGGGAGACTACGAGCAGTACTTC. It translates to CASSLQPTGGDYEQYF. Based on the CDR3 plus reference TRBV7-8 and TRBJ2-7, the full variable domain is GAGVSQSPRYKVAKRGQDVALRCDPISGHVSLFWYQQALGQGPEFLTYFQNEAQLDKSGLPSDRFFAERPEGSVSTLKIQRTQQEDSAVYLCASSLQPTGGDYEQYFGPGTRLTVT.

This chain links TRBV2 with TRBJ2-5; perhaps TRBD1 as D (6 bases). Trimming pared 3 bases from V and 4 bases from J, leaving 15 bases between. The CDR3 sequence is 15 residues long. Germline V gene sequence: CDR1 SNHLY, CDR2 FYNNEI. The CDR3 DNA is TGTGCCAGCAGTGACAGGGGATCTCAAGTAGAGACCCAGTACTTC. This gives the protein CASSDRGSQVETQYF.

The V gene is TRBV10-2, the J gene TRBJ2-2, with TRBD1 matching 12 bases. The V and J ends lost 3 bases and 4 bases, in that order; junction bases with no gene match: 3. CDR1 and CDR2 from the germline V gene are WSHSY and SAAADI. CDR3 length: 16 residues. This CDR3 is CASSEGTGGATGELFF. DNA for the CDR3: TGCGCCAGCAGTGAAGGGACAGGGGGCGCCACCGGGGAGCTGTTTTTT.

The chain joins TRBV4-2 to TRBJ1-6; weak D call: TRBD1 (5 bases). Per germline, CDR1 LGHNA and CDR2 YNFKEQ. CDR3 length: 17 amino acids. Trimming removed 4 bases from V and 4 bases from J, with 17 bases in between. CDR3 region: CASSPVGGYGYNSPLHF. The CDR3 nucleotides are TGTGCCAGCAGCCCGGTGGGGGGTTACGGATATAATTCACCCCTCCACTTT.

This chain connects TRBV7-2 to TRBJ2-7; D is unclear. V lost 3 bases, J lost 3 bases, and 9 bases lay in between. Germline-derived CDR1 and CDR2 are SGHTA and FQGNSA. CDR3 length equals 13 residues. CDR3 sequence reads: CASSFGLHYEQYF. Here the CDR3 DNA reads TGTGCCAGCAGCTTCGGGCTTCACTACGAGCAGTACTTC.

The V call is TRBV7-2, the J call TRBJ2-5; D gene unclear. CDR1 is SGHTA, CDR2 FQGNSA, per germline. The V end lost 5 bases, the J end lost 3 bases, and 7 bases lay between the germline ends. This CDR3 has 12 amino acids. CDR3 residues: CASSLIKETQYF. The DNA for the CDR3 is TGTGCCAGCAGCCTAATAAAAGAGACCCAGTACTTC.

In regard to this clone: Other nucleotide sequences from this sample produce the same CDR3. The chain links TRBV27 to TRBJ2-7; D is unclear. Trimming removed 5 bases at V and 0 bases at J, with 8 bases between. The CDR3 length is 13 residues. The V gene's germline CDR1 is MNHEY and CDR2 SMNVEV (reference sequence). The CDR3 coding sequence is TGTGCCAGCAGTCCCCAGGCCTCCTACGAGCAGTACTTC. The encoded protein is CASSPQASYEQYF.

CDR3 residues: CASSPEWDETQYF. In nucleotides, the CDR3 is TGTGCCAGCAGCCCCGAGTGGGATGAGACCCAGTACTTC. The chain carries TRBV13 and TRBJ2-5; no definite D call. The V end lost 5 bases, the J end lost 5 bases, and 12 bases lay between the germline ends. The germline V gene has CDR1 PRHDT and CDR2 FYEKMQ (reference sequence). There are 13 residues in the CDR3.

DNA of the CDR3: TGTGCCAGCAGTGAGGCGGGACTAGCGGTTTCCTACGAGCAGTACTTC. The encoded protein is CASSEAGLAVSYEQYF. The rearrangement joins TRBV2 to TRBJ2-7; 11 positions agree with TRBD2. This CDR3 is 16 amino acids long. The V segment lost 3 bases and the J segment 1 base; nucleotides outside the gene matches: 5. The germline V gene encodes CDR1 SNHLY and CDR2 FYNNEI.

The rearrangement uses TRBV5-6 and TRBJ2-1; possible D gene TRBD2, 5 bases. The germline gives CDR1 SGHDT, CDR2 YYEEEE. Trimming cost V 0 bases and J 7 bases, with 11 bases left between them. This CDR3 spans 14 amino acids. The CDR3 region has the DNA TGTGCCAGCAGCTTGGCTCCGGGGTTGAATGAGCAGTTCTTC. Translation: CASSLAPGLNEQFF.

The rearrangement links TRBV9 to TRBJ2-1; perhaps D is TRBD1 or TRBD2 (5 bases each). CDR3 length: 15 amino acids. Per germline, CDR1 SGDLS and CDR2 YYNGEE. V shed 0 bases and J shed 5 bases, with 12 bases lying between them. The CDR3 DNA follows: TGTGCCAGCAGCGTAGAGGGGAGTAGCAACAATGAGCAGTTCTTC. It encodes CASSVEGSSNNEQFF.

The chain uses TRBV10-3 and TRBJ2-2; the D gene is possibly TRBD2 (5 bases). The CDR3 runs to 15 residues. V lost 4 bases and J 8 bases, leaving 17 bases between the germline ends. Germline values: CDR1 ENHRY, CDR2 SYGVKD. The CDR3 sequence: CAISGTAFSGGELFF. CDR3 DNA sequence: TGTGCCATCAGTGGTACAGCCTTTTCGGGAGGGGAGCTGTTTTTT.

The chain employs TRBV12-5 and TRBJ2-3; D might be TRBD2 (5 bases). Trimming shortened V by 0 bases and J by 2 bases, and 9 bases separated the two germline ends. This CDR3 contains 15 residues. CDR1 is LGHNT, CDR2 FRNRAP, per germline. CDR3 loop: CASGLVLDLTDTQYF. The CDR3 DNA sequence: TGTGCTAGTGGTTTGGTACTAGACCTCACAGATACGCAGTATTTT.

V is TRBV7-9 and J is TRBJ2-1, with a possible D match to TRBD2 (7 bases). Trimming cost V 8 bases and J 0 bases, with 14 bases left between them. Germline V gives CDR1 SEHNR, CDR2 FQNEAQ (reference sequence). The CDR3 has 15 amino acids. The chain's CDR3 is CASGWGGLSYNEQFF. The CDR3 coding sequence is TGTGCCAGCGGATGGGGGGGCCTCTCCTACAATGAGCAGTTCTTC.

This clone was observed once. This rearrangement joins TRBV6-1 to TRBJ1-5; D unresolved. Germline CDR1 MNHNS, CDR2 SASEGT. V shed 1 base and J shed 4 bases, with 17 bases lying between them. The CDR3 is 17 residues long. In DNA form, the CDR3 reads TGTGCCAGCAGTGAAGGCGGGGTGGGGTCCCTTAATCAGCCCCAGCATTTT. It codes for CASSEGGVGSLNQPQHF.

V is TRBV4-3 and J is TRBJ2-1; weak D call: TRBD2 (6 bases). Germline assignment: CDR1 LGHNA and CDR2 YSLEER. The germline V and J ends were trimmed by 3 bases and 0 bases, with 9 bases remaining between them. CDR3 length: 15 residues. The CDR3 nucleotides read TGCGCCAGCAGCCATCGGGAGAGCTCCTACAATGAGCAGTTCTTC. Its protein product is CASSHRESSYNEQFF.

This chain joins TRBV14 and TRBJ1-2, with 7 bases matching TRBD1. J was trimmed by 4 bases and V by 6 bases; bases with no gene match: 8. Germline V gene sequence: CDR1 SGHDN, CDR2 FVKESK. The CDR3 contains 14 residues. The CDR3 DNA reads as TGTGCCAGCAGTGAAGTGGCAGGGGGCTATGGCTACACCTTC. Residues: CASSEVAGGYGYTF.

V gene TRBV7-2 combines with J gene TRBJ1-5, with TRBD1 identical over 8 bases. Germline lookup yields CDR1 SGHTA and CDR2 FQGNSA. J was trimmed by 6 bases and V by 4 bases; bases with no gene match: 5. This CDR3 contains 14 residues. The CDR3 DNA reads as TGTGCCAGCAGCTGGACAGGGAGTAGTCAGCCCCAGCATTTT. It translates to CASSWTGSSQPQHF. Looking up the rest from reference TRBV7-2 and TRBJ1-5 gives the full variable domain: GAGVSQSPSNKVTEKGKDVELRCDPISGHTALYWYRQSLGQGLEFLIYFQGNSAPDKSGLPSDRFSAERTGGSVSTLTIQRTQQEDSAVYLCASSWTGSSQPQHFGDGTRLSIL.

The DNA for the CDR3 is TGTGCCAGTAGTGGTAGCGGGCTTCTAAAATACGAGCAGTACTTC. Its translation: CASSGSGLLKYEQYF. This rearrangement joins TRBV19 to TRBJ2-7; 7 bases align to TRBD2. Germline assignment: CDR1 LNHDA and CDR2 SQIVND (reference sequence). CDR3 length: 15 amino acids. J lost 4 bases, V lost 5 bases, and 11 bases had no gene match.